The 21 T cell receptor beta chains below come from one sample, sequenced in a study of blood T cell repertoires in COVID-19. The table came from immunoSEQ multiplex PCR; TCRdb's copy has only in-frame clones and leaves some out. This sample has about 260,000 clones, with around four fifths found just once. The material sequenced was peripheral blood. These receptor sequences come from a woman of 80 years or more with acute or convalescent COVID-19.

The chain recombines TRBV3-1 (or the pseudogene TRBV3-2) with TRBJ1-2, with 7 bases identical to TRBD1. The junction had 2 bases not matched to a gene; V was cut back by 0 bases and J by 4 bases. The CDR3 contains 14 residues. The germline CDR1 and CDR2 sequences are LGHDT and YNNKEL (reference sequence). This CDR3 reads CASSQDPGGYGYTF. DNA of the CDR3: TGTGCCAGCAGCCAAGACCCAGGGGGCTATGGCTACACCTTC.

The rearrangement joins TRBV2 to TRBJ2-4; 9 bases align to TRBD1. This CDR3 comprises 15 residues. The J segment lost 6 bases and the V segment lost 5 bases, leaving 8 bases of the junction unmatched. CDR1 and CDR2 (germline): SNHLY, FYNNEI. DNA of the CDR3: TGTGCCAGCAGTACGACAGGGGGATATACAAACATTCAGTACTTC. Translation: CASSTTGGYTNIQYF.

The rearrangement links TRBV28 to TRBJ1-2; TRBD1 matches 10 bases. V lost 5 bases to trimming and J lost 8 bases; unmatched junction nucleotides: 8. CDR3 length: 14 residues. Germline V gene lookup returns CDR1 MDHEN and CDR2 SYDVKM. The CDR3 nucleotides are TGTGCCAGCAGTCCCCGAGGACAGGGGGACGGCTACACCTTC. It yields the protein CASSPRGQGDGYTF.

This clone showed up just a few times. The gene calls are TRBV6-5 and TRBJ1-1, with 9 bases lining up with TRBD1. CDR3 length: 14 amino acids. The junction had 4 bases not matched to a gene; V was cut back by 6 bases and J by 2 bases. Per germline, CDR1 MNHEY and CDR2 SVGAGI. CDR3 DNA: TGTGCCAGCAGCAACAGGGGGCAAAACACTGAAGCTTTCTTT. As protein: CASSNRGQNTEAFF.

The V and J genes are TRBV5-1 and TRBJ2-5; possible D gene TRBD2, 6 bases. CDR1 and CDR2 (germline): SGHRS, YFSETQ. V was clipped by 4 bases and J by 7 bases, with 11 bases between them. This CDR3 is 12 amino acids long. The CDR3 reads CASSRESGTQYF. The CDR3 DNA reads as TGCGCCAGCAGCCGGGAGTCAGGGACCCAGTACTTC.

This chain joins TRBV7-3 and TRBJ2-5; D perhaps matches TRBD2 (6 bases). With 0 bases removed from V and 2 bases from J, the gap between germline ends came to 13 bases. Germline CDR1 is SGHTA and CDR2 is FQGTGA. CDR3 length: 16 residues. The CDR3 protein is CASSLTSRTTQETQYF. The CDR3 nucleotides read TGTGCCAGCAGCTTAACGTCCAGGACTACACAAGAGACCCAGTACTTC.

The CDR3 DNA reads as TGTGCCAGCTCACACACCGTGTCTAGCGGGGGTATTGAGCAGTTCTTC. This translates into CASSHTVSSGGIEQFF. V and J are TRBV18 and TRBJ2-1; TRBD2 matches 10 bases. V shed 4 bases and J 9 bases; nucleotides not matched to a gene: 12. CDR3 length: 16 residues. From germline, CDR1 is KGHSH and CDR2 LQKENI.

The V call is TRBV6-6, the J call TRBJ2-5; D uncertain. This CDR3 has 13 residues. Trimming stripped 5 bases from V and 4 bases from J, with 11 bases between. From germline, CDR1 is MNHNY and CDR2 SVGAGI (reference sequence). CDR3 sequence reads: CASSQQISETQYF. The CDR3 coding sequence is TGTGCCAGCAGTCAACAAATATCAGAGACCCAGTACTTC.

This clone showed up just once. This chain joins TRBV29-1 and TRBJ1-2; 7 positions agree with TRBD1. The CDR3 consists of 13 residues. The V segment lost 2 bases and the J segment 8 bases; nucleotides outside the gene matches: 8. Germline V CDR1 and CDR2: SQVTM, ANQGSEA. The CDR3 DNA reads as TGCAGCGTTGAAACTGACAGGGTAGGGGGCTACACCTTC. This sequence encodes CSVETDRVGGYTF.

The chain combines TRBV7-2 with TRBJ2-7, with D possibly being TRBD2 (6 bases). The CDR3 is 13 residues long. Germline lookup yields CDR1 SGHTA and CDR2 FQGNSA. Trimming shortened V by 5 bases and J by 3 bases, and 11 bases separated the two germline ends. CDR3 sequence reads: CASSPRRGYEQYF. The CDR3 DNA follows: TGTGCCAGCAGCCCCCGGCGGGGCTACGAGCAGTACTTC.

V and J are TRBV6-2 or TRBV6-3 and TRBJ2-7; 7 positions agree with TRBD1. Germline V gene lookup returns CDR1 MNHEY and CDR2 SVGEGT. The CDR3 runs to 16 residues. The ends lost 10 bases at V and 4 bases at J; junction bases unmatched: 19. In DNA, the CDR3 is TGTGCCACCAGCTGGGACAGTCGATTGCGGGCTTACGAGCAGTACTTC. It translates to CATSWDSRLRAYEQYF.

In nucleotides, the CDR3 is TGTGCCAGCTCACCGGGGGCGGTCAATACGCAGTATTTT. Residues: CASSPGAVNTQYF. The V gene is TRBV18, the J gene TRBJ2-3; possible D gene TRBD1, 6 bases. CDR3 length: 13 amino acids. The V end lost 3 bases, the J end lost 7 bases, and 11 bases lay between the germline ends. Germline CDR1 reads KGHSH; CDR2 reads LQKENI.

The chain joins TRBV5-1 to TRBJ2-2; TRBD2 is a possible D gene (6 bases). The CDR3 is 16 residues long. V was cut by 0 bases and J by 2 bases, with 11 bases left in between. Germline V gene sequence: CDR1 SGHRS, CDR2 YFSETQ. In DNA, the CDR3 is TGCGCCAGCAGCTTGGCCGCGGGGCCAAACACCGGGGAGCTGTTTTTT. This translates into CASSLAAGPNTGELFF.

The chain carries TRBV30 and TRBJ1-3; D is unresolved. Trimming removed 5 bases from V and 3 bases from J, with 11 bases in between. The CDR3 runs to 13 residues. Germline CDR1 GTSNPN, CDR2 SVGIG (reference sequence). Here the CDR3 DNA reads TGTGCCTGGGTCGTCGGAGGTGGAAACACCATATATTTT. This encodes CAWVVGGGNTIYF.

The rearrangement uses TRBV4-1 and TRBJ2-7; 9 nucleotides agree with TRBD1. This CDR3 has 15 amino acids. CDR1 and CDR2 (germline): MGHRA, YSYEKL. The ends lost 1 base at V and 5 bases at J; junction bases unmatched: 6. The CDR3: CASSQGRDRVHEQYF. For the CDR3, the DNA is TGCGCCAGCAGCCAAGGTCGGGACAGGGTCCACGAGCAGTACTTC.

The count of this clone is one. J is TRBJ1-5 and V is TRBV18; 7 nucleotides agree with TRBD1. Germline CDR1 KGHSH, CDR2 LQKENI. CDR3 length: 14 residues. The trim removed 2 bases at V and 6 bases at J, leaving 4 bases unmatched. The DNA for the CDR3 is TGTGCCAGCTCACCAATACAGGGGAGTCAGCCCCAGCATTTT. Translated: CASSPIQGSQPQHF.

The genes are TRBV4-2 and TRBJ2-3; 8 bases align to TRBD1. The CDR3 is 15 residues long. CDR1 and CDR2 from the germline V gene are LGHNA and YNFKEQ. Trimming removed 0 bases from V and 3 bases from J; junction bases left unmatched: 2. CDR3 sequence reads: CASSQEGQGTDTQYF. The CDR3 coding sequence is TGTGCCAGCAGCCAAGAAGGACAGGGAACAGATACGCAGTATTTT.

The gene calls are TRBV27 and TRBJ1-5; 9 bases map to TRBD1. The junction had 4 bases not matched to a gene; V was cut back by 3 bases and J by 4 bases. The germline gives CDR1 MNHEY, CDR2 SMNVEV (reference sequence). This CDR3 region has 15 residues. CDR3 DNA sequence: TGTGCCAGCAGTTTTCGGGGACAGGGAAATCAGCCCCAGCATTTT. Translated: CASSFRGQGNQPQHF.

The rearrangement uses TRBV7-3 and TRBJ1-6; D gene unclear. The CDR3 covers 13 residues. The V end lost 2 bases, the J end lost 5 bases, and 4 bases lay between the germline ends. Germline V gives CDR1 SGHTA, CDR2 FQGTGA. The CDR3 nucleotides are TGTGCCAGCAGCTTATCCGATAATTCACCCCTCCACTTT. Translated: CASSLSDNSPLHF.

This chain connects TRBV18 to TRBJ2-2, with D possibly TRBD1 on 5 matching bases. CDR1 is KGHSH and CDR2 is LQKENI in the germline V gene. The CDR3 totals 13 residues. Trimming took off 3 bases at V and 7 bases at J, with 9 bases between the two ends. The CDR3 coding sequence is TGTGCCAGCTCACCGGGGCCAAGCGGGGAGCTGTTTTTT. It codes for CASSPGPSGELFF.

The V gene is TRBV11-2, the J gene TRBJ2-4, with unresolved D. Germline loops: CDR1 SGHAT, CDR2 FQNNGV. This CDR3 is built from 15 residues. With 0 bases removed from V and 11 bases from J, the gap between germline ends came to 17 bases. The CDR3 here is CASSLDHGPNTVQYF. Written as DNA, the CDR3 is TGTGCCAGCAGCTTAGATCATGGTCCGAATACGGTTCAGTACTTC.